The TCR beta chain under discussion was sequenced for a study of shared clonotypes between healthy human individuals (dated by TCRdb to the early 2020s). At the level of the whole study: A couple of women and three men aged 18 to 49 years were included in the cohort. For each donor, CD4 naive and CD4 memory were each run on three plates, CD8 naive on two plates, and CD8 memory on one plate. To estimate repertoire size and how much clonotype sharing occurs between individuals, the study deeply sequenced the blood TCR repertoires of five healthy adults. Libraries were prepared and TCR repertoires were sequenced by different laboratories using diverse techniques, in order to increase sequencing depth and limit assay-specific biases. Between about 0.94 and 8.9 billion PBMCs per donor were obtained by leukapheresis. Study-level results and caveats: Larger estimated clonotype richness was generally found for naive subsets than for memory subsets. Across a few donors, approximately 4.9% of naive CD4, approximately 3.6% of naive CD8, 2.3% of memory CD4, and 0.3% to 0.45% of memory CD8 clonotypes were shared. Clonotypes shared by all four sorted-subset donors showed higher generation probabilities than non-shared clonotypes. Pairwise subsampling led to the expectation that sequencing depth would affect the degree of clonotype sharing among donors. Even with the large sequencing depth, rarefaction of the sorted-subset datasets indicated that sequencing was incomplete. Because the study included only a small number of donors, the genetic and exposure-history diversity represented was limited. Sampling was limited to blood, and TCR repertoires in tissue likely differ from TCR repertoires in blood.

Comments on this clone: It has no known antigen specificity. No much larger clonotype is one base removed from it; base qualities were not supplied.

Using the deep immunoSEQ assay, TCR CDR3 regions were amplified from genomic DNA by multiplex PCR. For each cell subset, the extracted genomic DNA was distributed evenly across all wells of several immunoSEQ 96-well plates, and each plate served as one replicate. For sorted subsets, each replicate PCR was loaded with roughly 190 ng genomic DNA, equivalent to about 33,000 T cell genomes. Purified libraries were quantified with a Qubit 3.0 fluorometer, sized on a Bioanalyzer 2100, and re-quantified with the KAPA Library Quantification kit. Each immunoSEQ 96-well plate was sequenced on its own single-read 150-cycle Illumina NextSeq 550 flow cell. On the authors' methods: Because only junctional sequences without quality scores were contained in the immunoSEQ output, filtering matching that applied to full-length reads could not be performed. Sequences were annotated with PyIR, a Python wrapper for IgBLAST v1.9, using IMGT germline references to assign V/J genes and CDR3. Reads with weak V/J assignments (E-value above 1e-6), missing CDR3, stop codons, out-of-frame junctions, or ambiguous translated residues were removed. A V3J clonotype was defined by an identical inferred V gene, J gene, and CDR3 amino acid sequence. The percentage overlap between two repertoires was calculated by dividing the number of shared unique clonotypes by the size of the smaller repertoire. Richness of each repertoire was evaluated using RTK rarefaction, the Chao1 estimator, and Recon v2.1 estimates of unobserved clonotypes. Generation probabilities for all TCRbeta clonotypes obtained by the gDNA method from a handful of donors were computed using OLGA. As stored in TCRdb, this immuneACCESS dataset retains in-frame rearrangements with V and J assigned. A fraction of the clones does not appear; measured against another copy, unresolved V genes explain less than half of the discrepancy, and the remainder lacks a known reason. The V and J calls and clone size were taken over from that table, and D and trimming were inferred from the DNA. In all, the sample holds about 2,500,000 clones, and just over 90% of those were seen once. Clones ranked in the top ten supply over 0.12% of the sample.

V is pruned by 2 bases and J by 2 bases, leaving 5 bases of the junction without a gene match. CDR1 KGHSH and CDR2 LQKENI are derived from the germline V gene. The CDR3 spans 15 residues, from the cysteine through the phenylalanine. Here the CDR3 DNA is all that survives: 45 bases in frame from base 1. The donors were healthy, HIV-negative adults who had no recently reported acute infections or vaccinations. All donors were Caucasian adults living in Nashville, Tennessee, USA. Magnetic negative selection was used to enrich CD4+ T cells, after which naive cells were positively selected on CD45RA and the negative fraction became the memory subset. Blood was obtained by leukapheresis, after which PBMCs were separated by Ficoll-Histopaque density gradient centrifugation and cryopreserved in liquid nitrogen vapor phase. Analytical flow cytometry was used to check the purity and quantity of every magnetically sorted T cell population. Genomic DNA was isolated from each sorted fraction and quantified by UV absorbance on a Nanodrop 2000c.

The receptor was isolated from a man between 18 and 35 years old in good health. The sequence links TRBV18 to TRBJ2-7, with 8 middle bases fitting TRBD1. Sequenced sample: naive CD4+ T cells sorted from blood. The meaning of the sample's cell subset or site label: CD45RA+ positively selected. The DNA sequence is as follows: TGTGCCAGCTCACCAGGCAGGGGGCCCCCCTACGAGCAGTACTTC. Its protein is CASSPGRGPPYEQYF.